Here is one TCR beta chain with its context. This clone was seen a single time. Its specific antigen is unknown. Per-base qualities were not stored, and no clone one base away is much larger. Synthetic TCR analog templates were spiked into each PCR so that absolute template abundance could be estimated from read counts. TCRbeta CDR3 regions were amplified from genomic DNA with bias-controlled V and J gene primers using the immunoSEQ assay. Rearranged TCRbeta segments were sequenced at approximately 20X coverage. The source study handled its data this way. Clustering was used to correct sequencing errors, and CDR3s were annotated against IMGT to assign V, D and J genes. Out-of-frame and stop-codon sequences were excluded, and only productive TCRbeta rearrangements were used in downstream analyses. To compute clonality, Shannon entropy was normalized by the log of the number of unique productive sequences and then subtracted from one. Fisher's exact test with Benjamini-Hochberg correction, using a cutoff of adjusted p below 0.01, was how clones that differed between time points or between blood and tumor were identified. TCRdb retrieved this table from immuneACCESS and kept in-frame rearrangements only. Not all clones are present; in checked studies, unresolved V genes account for under half, and no reason is known for the remainder. From that table come the V and J calls and clone size; the DNA was used to work out D and trimming. The sample data list 50,000 or so clones, and around 75% of these were observed just once. The ten largest make up roughly 3.9% of the sample.

Sample time point, as interpreted from the label and publication: pretreatment peripheral blood. The cohort included 29 patients with locally advanced or metastatic urothelial carcinoma who were treated at Memorial Sloan Kettering on a trial protocol. Peripheral blood mononuclear cells were collected pretreatment and during treatment, with between 1 and 8 total time points per patient. The Qiagen DNeasy Blood extraction kit was used to purify genomic DNA from total PBMCs and from tumor samples. PBMCs were collected pretreatment and during treatment, and were isolated and stored as previously described. The data were obtained in a study of PD-L1 blockade in urothelial cancer (dated by TCRdb to between 2016 and 2019). A note on the overall study: Every patient began therapy around 2014 and was given atezolizumab 1,200 mg intravenously every 3 weeks. Nine patients achieved durable clinical benefit and approximately 20 did not. Blood samples were analyzed at 3 weeks after treatment start (second dose) and at 6 weeks after treatment start. In the same patients who had TCR sequencing, pretreatment tumors also underwent whole exome sequencing and RNA sequencing. Twenty-five of 29 patients were males with bladder-origin urothelial cancer, and about 65% of the 29 reported a prior smoking history. Blood samples gave median yields of around 140,000 T cells and 82,636 unique TCRs, along with a median clonality of around 0.075. Durable clinical benefit was defined as progression-free survival longer than 6 months, and TCR features were also tested against progression-free and overall survival. An ECOG performance status of 0 or 1 was recorded for the patients, and 0 to 3 prior chemotherapy regimens had been received by the patients. Pretreatment blood TCR-seq was available for twenty-nine patients, at least one posttreatment blood collection was obtained for 24 patients, and tumor TCR-seq was available for 24 patients. The study, an exploratory multi-omic analysis, examined somatic, immune and clinical correlates of response to PD-L1 blockade with atezolizumab in urothelial cancer. Pretreatment tumor samples and matched peripheral blood, collected serially before and after atezolizumab treatment, underwent TCR sequencing. General conclusions and limits of the study: Among patients with durable benefit, tumor-associated TCR clones showed greater expansion in peripheral blood 3 weeks after treatment started (n ≈ 20, p = 0.022). A pretreatment peripheral blood TCR clonality below the median was linked to improved progression-free and overall survival. Because of the small sample size (n ≈ 31) and the many exploratory analyses performed, the results are intended to be regarded as hypothesis-generating.

Measured from the cysteine to the phenylalanine, the CDR3 is 13 residues long. The only DNA kept is the CDR3, 39 bases in frame from the first base. Cut back by 4 bases and 2 bases, the V and J ends lie 9 bases apart. CDR1 and CDR2 were assigned from the germline V gene as SGHRS and YFSETQ. Sequencing was performed on PBMCs, taken around atezolizumab (anti-PD-L1) treatment. The chain is encoded by TRBV5-1 joined to TRBJ1-2, with a weak D call of TRBD1 (6 bases match). This TCR was sampled from a man in his sixties or seventies with urothelial cancer. The encoded CDR3 is CASSPGQNYGYTF. The sequenced DNA is TGCGCCAGCAGCCCAGGACAGAACTATGGCTACACCTTC.